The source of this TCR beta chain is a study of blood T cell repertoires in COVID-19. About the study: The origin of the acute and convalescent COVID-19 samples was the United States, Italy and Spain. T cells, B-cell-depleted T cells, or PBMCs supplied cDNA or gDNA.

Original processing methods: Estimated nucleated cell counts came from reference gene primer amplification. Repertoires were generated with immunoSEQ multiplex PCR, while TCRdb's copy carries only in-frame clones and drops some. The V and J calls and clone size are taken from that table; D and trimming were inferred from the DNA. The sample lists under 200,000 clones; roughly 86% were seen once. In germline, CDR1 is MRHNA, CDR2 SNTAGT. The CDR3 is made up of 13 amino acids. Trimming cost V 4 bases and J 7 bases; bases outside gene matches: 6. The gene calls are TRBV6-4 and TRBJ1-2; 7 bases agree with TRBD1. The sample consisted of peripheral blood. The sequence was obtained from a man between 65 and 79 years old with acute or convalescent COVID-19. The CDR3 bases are TGTGCCAGCAGTGGGACAGGAATCTCTGGCTACACCTTC. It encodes CASSGTGISGYTF.